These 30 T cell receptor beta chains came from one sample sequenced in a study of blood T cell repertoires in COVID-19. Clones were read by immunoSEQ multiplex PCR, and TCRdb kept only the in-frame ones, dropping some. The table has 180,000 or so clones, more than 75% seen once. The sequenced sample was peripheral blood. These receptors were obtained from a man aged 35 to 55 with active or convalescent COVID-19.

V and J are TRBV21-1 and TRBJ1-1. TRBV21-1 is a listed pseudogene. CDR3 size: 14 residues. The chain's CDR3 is CASSQGRGDPEAFF. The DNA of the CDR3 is TGTGCCAGCAGCCAAGGGAGGGGAGACCCTGAAGCTTTCTTT.

The CDR3 spells CASNKEGNQPQHF. The DNA of the CDR3 is TGTGCCAGCAACAAAGAGGGCAATCAGCCCCAGCATTTT. The chain employs TRBV2 and TRBJ1-5, with D unresolved. This CDR3 spans 13 amino acids. V was pared by 7 bases and J by 2 bases, with 9 bases between. Per the germline V gene, CDR1 is SNHLY and CDR2 is FYNNEI.

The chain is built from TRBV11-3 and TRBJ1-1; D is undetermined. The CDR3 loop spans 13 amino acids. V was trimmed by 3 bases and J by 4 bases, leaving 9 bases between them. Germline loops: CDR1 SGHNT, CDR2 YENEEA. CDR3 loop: CASSLTLTTEAFF. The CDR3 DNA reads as TGTGCCAGCAGCTTGACACTTACCACTGAAGCTTTCTTT.

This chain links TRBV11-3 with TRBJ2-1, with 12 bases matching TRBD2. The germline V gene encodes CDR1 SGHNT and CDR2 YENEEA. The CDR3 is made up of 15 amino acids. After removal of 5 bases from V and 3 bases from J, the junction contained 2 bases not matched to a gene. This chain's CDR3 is CASSQGLAGYNEQFF. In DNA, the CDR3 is TGTGCCAGCAGCCAGGGACTAGCGGGCTACAATGAGCAGTTCTTC.

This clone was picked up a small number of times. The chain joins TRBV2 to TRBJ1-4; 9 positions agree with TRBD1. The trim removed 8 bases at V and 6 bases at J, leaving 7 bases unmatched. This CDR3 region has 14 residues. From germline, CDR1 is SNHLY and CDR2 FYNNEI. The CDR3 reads CASLRDRADEKLFF. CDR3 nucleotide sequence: TGTGCCAGCCTTCGGGACAGGGCTGATGAAAAACTGTTTTTT.

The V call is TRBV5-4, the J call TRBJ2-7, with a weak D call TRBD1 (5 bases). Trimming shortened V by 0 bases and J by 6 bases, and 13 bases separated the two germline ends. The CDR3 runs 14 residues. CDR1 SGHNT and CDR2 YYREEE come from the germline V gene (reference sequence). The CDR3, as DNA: TGTGCCAGCAGCTTGGCAGGGAATCCCGGCGAGCAGTACTTC. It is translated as CASSLAGNPGEQYF.

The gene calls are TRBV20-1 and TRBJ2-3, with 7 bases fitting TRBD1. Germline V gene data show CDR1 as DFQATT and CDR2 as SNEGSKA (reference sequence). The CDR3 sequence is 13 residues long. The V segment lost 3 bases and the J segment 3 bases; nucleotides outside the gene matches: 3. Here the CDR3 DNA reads TGCAGTGCTAGTCCAGGGGGAACAGATACGCAGTATTTT. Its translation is CSASPGGTDTQYF.

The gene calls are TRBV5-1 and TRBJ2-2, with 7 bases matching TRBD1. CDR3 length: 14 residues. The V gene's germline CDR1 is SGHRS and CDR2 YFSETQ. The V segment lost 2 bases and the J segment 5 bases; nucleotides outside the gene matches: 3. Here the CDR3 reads CASSLDRVTGELFF. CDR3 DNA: TGCGCCAGCAGCTTAGACAGGGTTACCGGGGAGCTGTTTTTT.

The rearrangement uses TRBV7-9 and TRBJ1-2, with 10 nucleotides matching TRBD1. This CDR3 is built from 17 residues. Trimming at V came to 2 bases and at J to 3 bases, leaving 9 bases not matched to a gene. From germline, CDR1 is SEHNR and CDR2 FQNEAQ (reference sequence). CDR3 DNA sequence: TGTGCCAGCAGCTTAAGGGTGCCGGACAGGGGGGACTATGGCTACACCTTC. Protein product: CASSLRVPDRGDYGYTF.

CDR3 in DNA: TGTGCCAGCAGCGGCCCACGGGACAGAAACACTGAAGCTTTCTTT. This encodes CASSGPRDRNTEAFF. This chain uses TRBV9 with TRBJ1-1, with 7 bases matching TRBD1. The CDR3 contains 15 residues. The V gene end was trimmed by 3 bases and the J gene end by 2 bases; junction bases not matched to a gene: 7. Germline values: CDR1 SGDLS, CDR2 YYNGEE.

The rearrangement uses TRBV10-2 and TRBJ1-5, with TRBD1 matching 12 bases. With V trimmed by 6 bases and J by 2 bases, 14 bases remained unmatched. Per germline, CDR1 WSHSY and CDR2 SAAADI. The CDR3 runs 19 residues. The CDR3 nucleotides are TGCGCCAGCAGGGCGGACGGGACAGGGGGCCCCTTTGGCAATCAGCCCCAGCATTTT. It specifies CASRADGTGGPFGNQPQHF.

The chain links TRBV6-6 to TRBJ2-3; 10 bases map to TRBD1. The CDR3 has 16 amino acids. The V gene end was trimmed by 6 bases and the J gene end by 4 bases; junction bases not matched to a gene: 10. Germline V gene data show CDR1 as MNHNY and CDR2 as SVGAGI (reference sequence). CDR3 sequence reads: CASRPNSGTGADTQYF. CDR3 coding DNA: TGTGCCAGCAGACCCAATTCCGGGACAGGGGCAGATACGCAGTATTTT.

The CDR3: CASSEAGGLAFSQETQYF. In DNA, the CDR3 is TGCGCCAGCAGTGAGGCGGGGGGACTAGCCTTCTCCCAAGAGACCCAGTACTTC. The chain joins TRBV10-2 to TRBJ2-5; 9 positions match TRBD2. The CDR3 is made up of 18 amino acids. Germline CDR1 reads WSHSY; CDR2 reads SAAADI. V shed 2 bases, J shed 1 base, and the junction held 11 bases outside the gene matches.

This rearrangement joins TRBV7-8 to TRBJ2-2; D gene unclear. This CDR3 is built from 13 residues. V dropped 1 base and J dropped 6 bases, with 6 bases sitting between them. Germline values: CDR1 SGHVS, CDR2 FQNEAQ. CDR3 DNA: TGTGCCAGCAGCTTAGTTCGGTCCGGGGAGCTGTTTTTT. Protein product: CASSLVRSGELFF. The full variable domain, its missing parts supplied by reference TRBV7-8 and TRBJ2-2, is GAGVSQSPRYKVAKRGQDVALRCDPISGHVSLFWYQQALGQGPEFLTYFQNEAQLDKSGLPSDRFFAERPEGSVSTLKIQRTQQEDSAVYLCASSLVRSGELFFGEGSRLTVL.

The CDR3: CASSSTGFSYEQYF. The CDR3 DNA reads as TGTGCCAGTAGCTCGACAGGGTTCTCCTACGAGCAGTACTTC. The V call is TRBV19, the J call TRBJ2-7; 7 bases line up with TRBD1. Unmatched junction bases numbered 5, after V lost 6 bases and J lost 0 bases. CDR3 size: 14 residues. The V gene's germline CDR1 is LNHDA and CDR2 SQIVND (reference sequence). The whole variable domain, remainder taken from reference TRBV19 and TRBJ2-7, is DGGITQSPKYLFRKEGQNVTLSCEQNLNHDAMYWYRQDPGQGLRLIYYSQIVNDFQKGDIAEGYSVSREKKESFPLTVTSAQKNPTAFYLCASSSTGFSYEQYFGPGTRLTVT.

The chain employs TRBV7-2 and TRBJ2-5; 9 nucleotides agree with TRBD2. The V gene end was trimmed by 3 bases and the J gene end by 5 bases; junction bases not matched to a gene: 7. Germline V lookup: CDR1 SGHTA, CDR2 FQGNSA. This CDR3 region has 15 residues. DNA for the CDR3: TGTGCCAGCAGCTTTGGTAGCGGGGGCCGGGAGACCCAGTACTTC. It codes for CASSFGSGGRETQYF.

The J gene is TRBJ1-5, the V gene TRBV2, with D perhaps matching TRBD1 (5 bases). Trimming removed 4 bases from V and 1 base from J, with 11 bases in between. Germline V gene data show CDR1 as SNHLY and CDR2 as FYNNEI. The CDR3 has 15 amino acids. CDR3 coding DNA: TGTGCCAGCAGTGCCAGGGTGCGGAGCAATCAGCCCCAGCATTTT. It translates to CASSARVRSNQPQHF.

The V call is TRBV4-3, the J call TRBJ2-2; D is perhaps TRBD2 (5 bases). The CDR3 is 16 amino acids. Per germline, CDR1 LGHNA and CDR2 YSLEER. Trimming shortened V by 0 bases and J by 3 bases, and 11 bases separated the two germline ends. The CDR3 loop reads CASSQDGGGYTGELFF. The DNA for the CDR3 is TGCGCCAGCAGCCAAGATGGAGGCGGATACACCGGGGAGCTGTTTTTT.

The CDR3 DNA reads TGTGCCATCAGTGGGAAGAGGACTAGCGGGGGTTACAATGAGCAGTTCTTC. Translation gives CAISGKRTSGGYNEQFF. This chain connects TRBV10-3 to TRBJ2-1; TRBD2 matches 13 bases. Germline V gives CDR1 ENHRY, CDR2 SYGVKD. V shed 4 bases, J shed 4 bases, and the junction held 7 bases outside the gene matches. The CDR3 runs to 17 residues.

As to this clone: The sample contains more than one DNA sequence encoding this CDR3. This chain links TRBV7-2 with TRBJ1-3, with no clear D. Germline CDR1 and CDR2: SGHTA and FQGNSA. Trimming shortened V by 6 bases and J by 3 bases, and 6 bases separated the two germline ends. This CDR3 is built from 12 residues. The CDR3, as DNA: TGTGCCAGCAGGTCCAGTGGAAACACCATATATTTT. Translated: CASRSSGNTIYF.

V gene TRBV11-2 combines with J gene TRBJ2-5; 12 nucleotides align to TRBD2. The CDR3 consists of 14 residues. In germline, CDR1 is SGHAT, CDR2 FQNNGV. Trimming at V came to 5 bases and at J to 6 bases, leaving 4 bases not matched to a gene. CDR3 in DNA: TGTGCCAGCAGCCGGACTAGCGGGGACCAGACCCAGTACTTC. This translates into CASSRTSGDQTQYF.

Here the CDR3 DNA reads TGTGCCAGTAGCCTGGAGACAGGGTGGAACACTGAAGCTTTCTTT. Its translation is CASSLETGWNTEAFF. This chain uses TRBV19 with TRBJ1-1; 7 bases agree with TRBD1. After removal of 6 bases from V and 1 base from J, the junction contained 8 bases not matched to a gene. The CDR3 has 15 residues. Germline lookup yields CDR1 LNHDA and CDR2 SQIVND (reference sequence).

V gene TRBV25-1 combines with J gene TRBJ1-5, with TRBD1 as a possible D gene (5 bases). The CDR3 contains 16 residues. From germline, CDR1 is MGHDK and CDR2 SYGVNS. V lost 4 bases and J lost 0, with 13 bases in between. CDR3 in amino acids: CASSASGSYSNQPQHF. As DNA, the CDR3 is TGTGCCAGCAGTGCCTCAGGGTCCTATAGCAATCAGCCCCAGCATTTT.

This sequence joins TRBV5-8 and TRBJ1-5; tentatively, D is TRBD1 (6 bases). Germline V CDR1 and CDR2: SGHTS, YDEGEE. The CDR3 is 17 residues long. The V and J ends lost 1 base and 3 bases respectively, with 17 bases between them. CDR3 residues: CASSLHRAGRANQPQHF. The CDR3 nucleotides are TGTGCCAGCAGCTTGCACAGGGCTGGACGTGCCAATCAGCCCCAGCATTTT.

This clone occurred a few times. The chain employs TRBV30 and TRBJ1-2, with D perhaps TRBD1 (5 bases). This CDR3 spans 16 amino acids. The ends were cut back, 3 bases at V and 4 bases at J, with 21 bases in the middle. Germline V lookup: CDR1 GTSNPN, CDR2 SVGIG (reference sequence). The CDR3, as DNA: TGTGCCTGGAGCTTGCCATCGGGGGGAGGCGTCTATGGCTACACCTTC. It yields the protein CAWSLPSGGGVYGYTF.

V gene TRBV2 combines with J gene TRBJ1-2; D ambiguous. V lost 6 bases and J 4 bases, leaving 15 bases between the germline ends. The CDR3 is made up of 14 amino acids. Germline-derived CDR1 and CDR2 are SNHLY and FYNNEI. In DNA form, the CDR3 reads TGTGCCAGCAGGCCGTTGGGCGCGGGCTATGGCTACACCTTC. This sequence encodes CASRPLGAGYGYTF.

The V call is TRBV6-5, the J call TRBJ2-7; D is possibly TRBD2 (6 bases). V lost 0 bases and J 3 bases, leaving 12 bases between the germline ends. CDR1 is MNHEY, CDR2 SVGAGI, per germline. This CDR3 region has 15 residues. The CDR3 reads CASSYSSGGGYEQYF. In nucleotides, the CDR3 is TGTGCCAGCAGTTACTCCAGTGGGGGAGGCTACGAGCAGTACTTC.

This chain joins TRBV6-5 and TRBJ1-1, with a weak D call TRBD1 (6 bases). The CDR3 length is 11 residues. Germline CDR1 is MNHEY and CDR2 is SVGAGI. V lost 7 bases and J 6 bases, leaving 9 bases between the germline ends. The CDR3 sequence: CASIRTAEAFF. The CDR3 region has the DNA TGTGCCAGCATCCGGACAGCTGAAGCTTTCTTT.

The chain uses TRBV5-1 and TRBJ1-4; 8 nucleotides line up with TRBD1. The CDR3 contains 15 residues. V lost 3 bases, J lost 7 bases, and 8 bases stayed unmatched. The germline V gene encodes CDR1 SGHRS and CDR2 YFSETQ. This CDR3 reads CASSSGTGGGEKLFF. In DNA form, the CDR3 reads TGCGCCAGCAGCTCCGGCACAGGGGGAGGTGAAAAACTGTTTTTT.

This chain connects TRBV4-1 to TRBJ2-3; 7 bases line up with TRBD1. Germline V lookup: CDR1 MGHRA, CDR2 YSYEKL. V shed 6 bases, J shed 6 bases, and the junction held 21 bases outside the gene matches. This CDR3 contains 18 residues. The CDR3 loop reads CASRPSPSPLGTADTQYF. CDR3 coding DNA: TGCGCCAGCAGACCATCTCCTTCTCCACTGGGGACAGCGGATACGCAGTATTTT.